This T cell receptor beta chain was documented in a study of T cells after yellow fever vaccination. General study points: The booster response re-showed most primary clones: more than 95% CD4, approximately 90% CD8.

Germline V gives CDR1 SGHDT, CDR2 YYEEEE. V lost 0 bases to trimming and J lost 8 bases, with 14 bases between them. The CDR3 is 14 residues long. Concerning this clonotype: As yet, its antigen is unknown.

Universal primer sites and UMIs were introduced during 5'RACE template-switching synthesis of TCR cDNA. MiXCR, applied by TCRdb to the 5' RACE reads, yields one record per CDR3 protein. Found here are some 560,000 distinct CDR3 sequences, roughly a sixth of them singletons; the top ten hold 17%. V is TRBV5-6 and J is TRBJ1-2, with D perhaps TRBD1 (5 bases). This clonotype was obtained from a man between 18 and 29 years old who received the YFV17D yellow fever vaccine. Sequenced material: PBMCs, taken 5 to 6 days after the first yellow fever vaccination. The CDR3 DNA sequence: TGTGCCAGCAGCTTGGTTTGGCAGGGTGAAGGCTACACCTTC. Encoded protein: CASSLVWQGEGYTF.